This T cell receptor (beta chain) was sequenced during a study of T cell responses to AZD1222 COVID-19 vaccine. Sequencing was performed with immunoSEQ multiplex PCR; in TCRdb, only in-frame clones are kept and a portion is missing. The repertoire holds 98,000 or so clones, with around nine tenths as singletons. Trimming removed 6 bases from V and 4 bases from J, with 19 bases in between. Germline V gene lookup returns CDR1 MNHEY and CDR2 SVGAGI. The CDR3 has 15 amino acids. Study-wide findings and caveats: Without day 14 samples, only post-peak T cell repertoires were studied. Following two doses of AZD1222, Spike-specific TCR breadth and depth rose.

A remark on this clone: Its specificity is unknown.

The clonotype comes from an adult in good health. The sample in question was peripheral blood, obtained on day 0 of AZD1222 vaccination. The chain has TRBV6-5 and TRBJ2-7, with D possibly called TRBD1 or TRBD2 (5 bases each). CDR3 DNA sequence: TGTGCCAGCAGCAGCCCCGGGACGGGGTATTACGAGCAGTACTTC. Residues: CASSSPGTGYYEQYF.